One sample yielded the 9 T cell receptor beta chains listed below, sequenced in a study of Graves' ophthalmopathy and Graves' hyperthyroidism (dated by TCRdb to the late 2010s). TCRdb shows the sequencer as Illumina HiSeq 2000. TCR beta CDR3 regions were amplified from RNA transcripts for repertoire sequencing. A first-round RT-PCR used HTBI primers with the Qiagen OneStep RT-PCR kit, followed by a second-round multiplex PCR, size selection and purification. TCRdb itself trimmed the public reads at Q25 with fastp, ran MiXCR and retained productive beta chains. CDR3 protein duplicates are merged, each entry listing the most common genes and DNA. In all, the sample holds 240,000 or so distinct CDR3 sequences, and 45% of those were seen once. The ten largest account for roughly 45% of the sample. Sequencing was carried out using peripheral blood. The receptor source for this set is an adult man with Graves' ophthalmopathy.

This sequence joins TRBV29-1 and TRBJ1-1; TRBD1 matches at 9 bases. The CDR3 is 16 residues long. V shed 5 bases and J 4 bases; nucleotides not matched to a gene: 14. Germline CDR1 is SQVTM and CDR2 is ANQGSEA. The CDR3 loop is CSVPEGQGRKGTEAFF. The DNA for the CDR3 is TGCAGCGTTCCGGAGGGACAGGGTAGAAAGGGCACTGAAGCTTTCTTT. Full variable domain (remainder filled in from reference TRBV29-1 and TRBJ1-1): SAVISQKPSRDICQRGTSLTIQCQVDSQVTMMFWYRQQPGQSLTLIATANQGSEATYESGFVIDKFPISRPNLTFSTLTVSNMSPEDSSIYLCSVPEGQGRKGTEAFFGQGTRLTVV.

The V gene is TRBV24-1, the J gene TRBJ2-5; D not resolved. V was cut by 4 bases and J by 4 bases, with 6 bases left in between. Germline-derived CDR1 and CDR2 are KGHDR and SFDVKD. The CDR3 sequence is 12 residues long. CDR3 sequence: CATSDGRETQYF. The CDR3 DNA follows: TGTGCCACCAGTGACGGACGAGAGACCCAGTACTTC.

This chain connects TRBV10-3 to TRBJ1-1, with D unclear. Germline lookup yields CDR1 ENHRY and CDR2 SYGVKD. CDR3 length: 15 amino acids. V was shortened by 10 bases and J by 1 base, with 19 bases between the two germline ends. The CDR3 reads CATKPSPQENTEAFF. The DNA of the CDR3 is TGTGCCACCAAGCCCTCCCCCCAGGAGAACACTGAAGCTTTCTTT.

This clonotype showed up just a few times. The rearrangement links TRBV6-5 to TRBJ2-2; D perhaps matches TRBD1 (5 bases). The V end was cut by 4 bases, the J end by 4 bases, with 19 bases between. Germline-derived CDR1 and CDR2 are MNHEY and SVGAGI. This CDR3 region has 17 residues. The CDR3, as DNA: TGTGCCAGCAGTTGGCAGGGTAGGGCCCAGGGCACCGGGGAGCTGTTTTTT. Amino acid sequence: CASSWQGRAQGTGELFF.

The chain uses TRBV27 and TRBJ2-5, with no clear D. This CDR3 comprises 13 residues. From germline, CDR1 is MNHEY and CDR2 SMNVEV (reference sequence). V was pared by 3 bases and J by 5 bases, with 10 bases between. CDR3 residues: CASSLGPPETQYF. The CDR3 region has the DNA TGTGCCAGCAGTTTGGGCCCTCCGGAGACCCAGTACTTC.

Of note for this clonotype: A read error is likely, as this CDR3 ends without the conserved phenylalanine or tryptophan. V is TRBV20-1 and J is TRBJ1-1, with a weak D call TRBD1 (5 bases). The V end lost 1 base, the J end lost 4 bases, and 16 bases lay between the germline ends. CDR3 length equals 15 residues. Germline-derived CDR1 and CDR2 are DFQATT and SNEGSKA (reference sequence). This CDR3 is CSARGTGEASTEAFY. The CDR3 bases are TGCAGTGCTAGAGGAACGGGGGAGGCGAGCACTGAAGCTTTCTAT.

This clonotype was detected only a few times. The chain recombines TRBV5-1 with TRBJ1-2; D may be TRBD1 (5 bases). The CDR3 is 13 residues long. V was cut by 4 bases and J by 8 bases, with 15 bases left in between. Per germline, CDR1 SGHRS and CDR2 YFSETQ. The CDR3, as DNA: TGCGCCAGCAGCCAGGACATAACGAGCGGCTACACCTTC. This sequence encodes CASSQDITSGYTF.

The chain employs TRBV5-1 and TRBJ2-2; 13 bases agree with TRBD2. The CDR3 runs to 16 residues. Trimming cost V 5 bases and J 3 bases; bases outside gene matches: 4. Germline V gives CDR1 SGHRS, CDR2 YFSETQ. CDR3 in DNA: TGCGCCAGCAGGAGACTAGCGGGGGGAGACACCGGGGAGCTGTTTTTT. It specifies CASRRLAGGDTGELFF.

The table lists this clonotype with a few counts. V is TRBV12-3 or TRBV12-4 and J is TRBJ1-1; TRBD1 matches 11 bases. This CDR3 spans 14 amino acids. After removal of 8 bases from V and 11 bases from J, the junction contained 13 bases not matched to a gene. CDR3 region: CASAQKAGQGVAFF. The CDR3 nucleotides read TGTGCCAGCGCGCAAAAGGCGGGACAGGGGGTCGCTTTCTTT.